This TCR beta chain was retrieved from a study of OX40 agonist ivuxolimab in advanced cancers. Study results and limitations: CD4+ and CD8+ blood T cells expanded clonally by week 6 at 0.1 to 3.0 mg/kg. Relative to CD4+, CD8+ T cells held more expanded clones on average.

In germline, CDR1 is SGHVS, CDR2 FNYEAQ. The CDR3 runs to 15 residues. Trimming took off 3 bases at V and 2 bases at J, with 14 bases between the two ends. With regard to this clone: Its antigen remains unidentified.

Assay: immunoSEQ multiplex PCR; the TCRdb copy retains only in-frame clones and omits some. The sample has around 60,000 clones; about 90% are singletons. V usage is TRBV7-6 and J usage is TRBJ2-7; either TRBD1 or TRBD2 may supply D (5 bases each). The TCR originated in an adult with an advanced solid tumor such as melanoma, head and neck, liver or kidney cancer. The sample here was CD4+ or CD8+ T cells sorted from blood, taken in a trial of the OX40 agonist ivuxolimab. The CDR3 loop is CASSLSWGSAYEQYF. CDR3 nucleotides: TGTGCCAGCAGCTTGTCATGGGGGTCCGCCTACGAGCAGTACTTC.